This TCR beta chain derives from a study of blood T cell repertoires in COVID-19. Study overall: The origin of the acute and convalescent COVID-19 samples was the United States, Italy and Spain.

Study processing details: The authors estimated nucleated cell counts from reference gene primer amplification. The data were produced by immunoSEQ multiplex PCR, yet TCRdb's version contains in-frame clones alone and is incomplete. The DNA gave D and trimming, while V, J and clone size come from that table. In the table there are 63,000 or so clones, 80% to 90% of which are singletons. The TCR comes from a human donor in a cohort sampled during active COVID-19. Sequencing was performed on peripheral blood.

CDR3 DNA sequence: TGTGCCAGCAGTTACTCGATTCTAGACGGAGGCGCCCAGTACTTC. This encodes CASSYSILDGGAQYF. The V and J genes are TRBV6-2 or TRBV6-3 and TRBJ2-5; D is possibly TRBD2 (5 bases). V dropped 0 bases and J dropped 9 bases, with 17 bases sitting between them. There are 15 residues in the CDR3. Germline-derived CDR1 and CDR2 are MNHEY and SVGEGT.